The clone carrying this TCR beta chain was found many times. Antigen: not known. Germline trimming cut 5 bases from V and 7 bases from J; bases unmatched to any gene: 5. The CDR3 is made up of 14 amino acids. CDR1 SGHAT and CDR2 FQDESV come from the germline V gene (reference sequence). This specimen belongs to a study of human T cells and chemical hapten exposure. Looking at the study overall: Upper back patch tests used 0.01% DPC, scored after 6 days.

Described time point: pre-sensitization, week 0. Treatment meaning: therapeutic diphenylcyclopropenone sensitization with weekly scalp DPC. TCRdb redid the calling of the RACE reads with MiXCR, one entry per CDR3 protein. The table records 150,000 to 200,000 distinct CDR3 sequences, around 30% of them present only once. General observations from the study: In comparison with controls, expanded TCRs gave rise to a significantly larger number of large CDR3 similarity clusters.

Sequences were derived from whole blood, sampled in connection with sensitization to the hapten diphenylcyclopropenone (DPC). V usage is TRBV11-1 and J usage is TRBJ1-6, with 7 bases fitting TRBD1. The receptor comes from a young woman with alopecia areata. Some clones in this sample may be carry-over from other donors' samples. CDR3 residues: CASSIRDSNSPLHF. The DNA of the CDR3 is TGTGCCAGCAGCATTCGGGACAGCAATTCACCCCTCCACTTT.